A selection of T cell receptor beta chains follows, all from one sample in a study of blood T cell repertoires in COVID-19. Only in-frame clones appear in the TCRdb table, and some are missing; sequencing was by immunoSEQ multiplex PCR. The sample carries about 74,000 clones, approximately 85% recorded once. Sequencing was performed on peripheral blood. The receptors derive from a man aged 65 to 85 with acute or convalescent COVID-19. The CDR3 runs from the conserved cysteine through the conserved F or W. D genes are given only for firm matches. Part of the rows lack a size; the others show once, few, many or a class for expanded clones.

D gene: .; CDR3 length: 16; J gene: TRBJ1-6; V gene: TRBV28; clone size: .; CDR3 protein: CASSPPIGAGYSPLHF; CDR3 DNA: TGTGCCAGCAGTCCCCCGATTGGGGCAGGTTATTCACCCCTCCACTTT
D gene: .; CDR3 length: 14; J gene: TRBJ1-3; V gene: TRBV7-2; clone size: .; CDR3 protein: CASSYGATGNTIYF; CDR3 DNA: TGTGCCAGCAGCTACGGAGCGACTGGAAACACCATATATTTT
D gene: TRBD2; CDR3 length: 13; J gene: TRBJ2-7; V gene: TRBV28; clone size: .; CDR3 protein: CASMPAGRYEQYF; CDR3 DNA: TGTGCCAGCATGCCAGCGGGACGGTACGAGCAGTACTTC
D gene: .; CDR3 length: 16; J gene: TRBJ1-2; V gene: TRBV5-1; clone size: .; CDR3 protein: CASSLATAARGYGYTF; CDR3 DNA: TGCGCCAGCAGCTTGGCTACAGCCGCTAGGGGCTATGGCTACACCTTC
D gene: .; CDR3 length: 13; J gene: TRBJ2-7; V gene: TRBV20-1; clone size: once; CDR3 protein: CSASAGESIEQYF; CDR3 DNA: TGCAGTGCTAGTGCAGGGGAATCTATCGAGCAGTACTTC
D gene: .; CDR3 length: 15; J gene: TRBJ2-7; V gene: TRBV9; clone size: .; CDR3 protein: CASSPGRLSSYEQYF; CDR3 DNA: TGTGCCAGCAGCCCCGGCAGGCTGAGCTCCTACGAGCAGTACTTC
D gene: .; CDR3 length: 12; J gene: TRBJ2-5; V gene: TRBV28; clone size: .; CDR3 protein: CASRGPLETQYF; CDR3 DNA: TGTGCCAGCAGGGGGCCTCTGGAGACCCAGTACTTC
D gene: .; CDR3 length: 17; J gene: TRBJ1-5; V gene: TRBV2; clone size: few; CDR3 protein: CASSGGVAGSIRQPQHF; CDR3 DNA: TGTGCCAGCAGTGGGGGGGTTGCAGGTTCCATTCGTCAGCCCCAGCATTTT
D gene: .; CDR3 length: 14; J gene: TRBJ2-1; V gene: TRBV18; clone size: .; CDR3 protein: CASSPPFGNNEQFF; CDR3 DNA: TGTGCCAGCTCACCCCCGTTCGGGAACAATGAGCAGTTCTTC
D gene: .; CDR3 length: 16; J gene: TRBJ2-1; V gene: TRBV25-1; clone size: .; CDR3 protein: CASSERRISSYNEQFF; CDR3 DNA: TGTGCCAGCAGTGAACGGAGGATTAGCTCCTACAATGAGCAGTTCTTC
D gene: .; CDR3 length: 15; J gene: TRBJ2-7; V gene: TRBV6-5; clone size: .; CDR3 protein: CASSYDPRGTYEQYF; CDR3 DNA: TGTGCCAGCAGTTACGATCCTAGGGGGACCTACGAGCAGTACTTC
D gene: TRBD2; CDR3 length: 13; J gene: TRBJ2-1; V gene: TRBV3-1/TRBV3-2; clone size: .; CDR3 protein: CASSQIAGRPQFF; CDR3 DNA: TGTGCCAGCAGCCAGATAGCGGGGCGGCCGCAGTTCTTC
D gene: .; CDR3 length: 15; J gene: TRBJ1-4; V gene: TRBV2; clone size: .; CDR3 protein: CASSPGPRGNEKLFF; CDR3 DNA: TGTGCCAGCTCCCCAGGGCCCAGGGGTAATGAAAAACTGTTTTTT
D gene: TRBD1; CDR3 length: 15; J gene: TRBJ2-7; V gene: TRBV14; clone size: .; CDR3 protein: CASSHPGTGAYEQYF; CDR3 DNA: TGTGCCAGCAGCCACCCCGGGACAGGGGCCTACGAGCAGTACTTC
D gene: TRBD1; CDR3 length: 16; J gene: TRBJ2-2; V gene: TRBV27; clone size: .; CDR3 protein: CASSPPGTGGTGELFF; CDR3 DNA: TGTGCCAGCAGTCCGCCCGGGACAGGGGGGACCGGGGAGCTGTTTTTT
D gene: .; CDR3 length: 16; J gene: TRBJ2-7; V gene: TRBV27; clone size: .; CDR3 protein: CASSLGSGTPSYEQYF; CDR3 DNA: TGTGCCAGCAGTTTAGGGTCCGGGACTCCATCCTACGAGCAGTACTTC
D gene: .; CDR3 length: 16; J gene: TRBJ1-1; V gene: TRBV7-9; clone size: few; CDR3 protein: CASSRTGKFLNTEAFF; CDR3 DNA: TGTGCCAGCAGCCGTACAGGGAAATTTTTGAACACTGAAGCTTTCTTT